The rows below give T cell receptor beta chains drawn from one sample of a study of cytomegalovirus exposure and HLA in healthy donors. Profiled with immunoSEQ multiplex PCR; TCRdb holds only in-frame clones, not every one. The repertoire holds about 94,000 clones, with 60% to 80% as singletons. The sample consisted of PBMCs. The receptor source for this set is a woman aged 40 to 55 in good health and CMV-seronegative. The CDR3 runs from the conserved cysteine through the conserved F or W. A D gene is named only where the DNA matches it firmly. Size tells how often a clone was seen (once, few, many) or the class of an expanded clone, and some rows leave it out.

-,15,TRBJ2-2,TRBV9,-,TGTGCCAGCAGCGCCATGGACAGAAACACCGGGGAGCTGTTTTTT,CASSAMDRNTGELFF
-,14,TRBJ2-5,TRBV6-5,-,TGTGCCAGCAGTTACTCGCTAGCCGGAGAGACCCAGTACTTC,CASSYSLAGETQYF
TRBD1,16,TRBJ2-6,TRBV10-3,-,TGTGCCATCAGTGGACAGGGGAAACCCGGGGCCAACGTCCTGACTTTC,CAISGQGKPGANVLTF
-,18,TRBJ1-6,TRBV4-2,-,TGTGCCAGCAGCCCTACTGTATCCTGGACAGCTAATAATTCACCCCTCCACTTT,CASSPTVSWTANNSPLHF
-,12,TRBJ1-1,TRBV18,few,TGTGCCAGCTCGAACCAGCGGACTGAAGCTTTCTTT,CASSNQRTEAFF
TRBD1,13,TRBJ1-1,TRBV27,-,TGTGCCAGCCGACAGGGGCGGAACCCTGAAGCTTTCTTT,CASRQGRNPEAFF
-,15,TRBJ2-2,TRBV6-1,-,TGTGCCAGCAGTGGTTCAGGGTTTGACACCGGGGAGCTGTTTTTT,CASSGSGFDTGELFF
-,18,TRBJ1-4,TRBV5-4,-,TGTGCCAGCAGCCAAACAACAGGGTTTTTGAGGGCTAATGAAAAACTGTTTTTT,CASSQTTGFLRANEKLFF
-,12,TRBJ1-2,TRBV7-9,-,TGTTCCAGCACCCAGGGCTACTATGGCTACACCTTC,CSSTQGYYGYTF
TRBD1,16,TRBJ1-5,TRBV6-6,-,TGTGCCAGCAGTTACGGACAGGGGGTTTCCAATCAGCCCCAGCATTTT,CASSYGQGVSNQPQHF
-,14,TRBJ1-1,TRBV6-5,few,TGTGCCAGCAGTACCTACAGGGCGGTCACTGAAGCTTTCTTT,CASSTYRAVTEAFF
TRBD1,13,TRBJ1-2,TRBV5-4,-,TGTGCCAGCAGCTATACAGGGGAGCCAGGCTACACCTTC,CASSYTGEPGYTF
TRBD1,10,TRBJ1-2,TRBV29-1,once,TGCAGCGTTGGACAGGGTGGCTACACCTTC,CSVGQGGYTF
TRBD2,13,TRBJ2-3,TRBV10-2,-,TGCGCCAGCAGGACTAGCAGCCCAGATACGCAGTATTTT,CASRTSSPDTQYF
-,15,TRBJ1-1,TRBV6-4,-,TGTGCCAGCAGGGATTTTAGTTCGGGGTGGACTGAAGCTTTCTTT,CASRDFSSGWTEAFF
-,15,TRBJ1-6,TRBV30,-,TGTGCCTGGAGTCTGTACGGTGGTGGAGGTTCACCCCTCCACTTT,CAWSLYGGGGSPLHF
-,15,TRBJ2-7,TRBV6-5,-,TGTGCCAGCAGTTACTCAGGTTCCGCGGTCGGGGAGCAGTACTTC,CASSYSGSAVGEQYF
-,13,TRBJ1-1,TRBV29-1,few,TGCAGCGCTGGGGCAGGAGTTCACACTGAAGCTTTCTTT,CSAGAGVHTEAFF
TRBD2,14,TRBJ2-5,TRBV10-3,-,TGTGCCATCTCTAGCGGGGTTTTCCAAGAGACCCAGTACTTC,CAISSGVFQETQYF
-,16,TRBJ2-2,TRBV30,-,TGTGCCTGGAGTGTACGGTTAGGGGCTAACACCGGGGAGCTGTTTTTT,CAWSVRLGANTGELFF
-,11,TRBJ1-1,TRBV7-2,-,TGTGCCAGCTTTGATCGGACTGAAGCTTTCTTT,CASFDRTEAFF
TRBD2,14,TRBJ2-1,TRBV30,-,TGTGCCTGGAGACGGGGGGGCATCTACAATGAGCAGTTCTTC,CAWRRGGIYNEQFF
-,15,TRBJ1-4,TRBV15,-,TGTGCCACCAGCAGATCGGGCAGGGTAGATGAAAAACTGTTTTTT,CATSRSGRVDEKLFF
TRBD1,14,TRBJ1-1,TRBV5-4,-,TGTGCCAGCAGTCGTGCAGGGGGTTTCACTGAAGCTTTCTTT,CASSRAGGFTEAFF
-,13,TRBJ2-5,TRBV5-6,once,TGTGCCAGCAGCCCTCGCAGGGAAGAGACCCAGTACTTC,CASSPRREETQYF
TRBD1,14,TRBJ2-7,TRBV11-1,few,TGTGCCAGCAGTTCAGGGACAGGATCCTACGAGCAGTACTTC,CASSSGTGSYEQYF
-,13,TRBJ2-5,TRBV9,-,TGTGCCAGCAGCGTACGGGGGGCAGAGACCCAGTACTTC,CASSVRGAETQYF
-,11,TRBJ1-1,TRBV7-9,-,TGTGCCAGCAGCTTACAGGTTGTAGCTTTCTTT,CASSLQVVAFF
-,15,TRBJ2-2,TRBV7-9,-,TGTGCCAGCAGGCCTTTGTGGGGGGACACCGGGGAGCTGTTTTTT,CASRPLWGDTGELFF
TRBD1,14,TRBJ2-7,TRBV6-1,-,TGTGCCAGCACCCCCGGGACAGGGCCCAACGAGCAGTACTTC,CASTPGTGPNEQYF
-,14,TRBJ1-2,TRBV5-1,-,TGCGCCAGCAGCCCCGGGGAGAATAACTATGGCTACACCTTC,CASSPGENNYGYTF